This T cell receptor (beta chain) is from a study of vaccination and CD4 T cells after COVID-19 (dated by TCRdb to the early 2020s). Notes on the research overall: In the convalescent cohort there were six males and four females, among whom were two Hispanic individuals, seven Caucasians, two Asians and one multiracial person. Participants received two doses of either the Pfizer-BioNTech BNT162b2 vaccine (n=8) or the Moderna mRNA-1273 vaccine (n=2). Post-COVID blood samples were collected from convalescent patients a median of around 100 days after diagnosis, with a range of about 30 to 170 days. Post-vaccine blood samples were taken a median of about 72 days after the second vaccine dose, with a range of roughly 13 to 250 days. The cultures were stimulated with overlapping spike peptide pools from SARS-CoV-2 and from the common cold coronaviruses HCoV-NL63, HCoV-OC43 and HCoV-229E. In control cultures, a CEFX viral epitope pool was used as positive control, an HIV-1 Nef peptide pool was used as negative control, or no peptide was added. In over 8 COVID-19 convalescent patients and a handful of infection-naive healthy vaccine recipients, the spike-specific CD4+ TCR repertoire before mRNA vaccination was compared with the repertoire after mRNA vaccination. At the TCR clonotype level, an earlier paper using these donors assessed memory CD4+ T cell crossreactivity between SARS-CoV-2 and common cold coronavirus spike proteins. Study-level results and caveats: In convalescent patients, a median 86.3% of post-vaccine SARS-CoV-2-reactive clones were detected only after vaccination, and vaccine-specific priming was suggested by this finding. The median number of SARS-CoV-2-reactive clonotypes rose from 21 after infection to approximately 41 after vaccination, but the change was not significant. In convalescent patients, nearly all vaccine-specific clones (304 of 307) were found to be mono-reactive for SARS-CoV-2 spike rather than cross-reactive with common cold coronaviruses. The number of convalescent patients in the study was relatively small, and the study did not examine early timepoints following natural infection.

Library preparation employed PCR. DNA from cultured CD4+ T cells was subjected to TCR sequencing with the Oncomine TCR Beta short-read assay at the Johns Hopkins FTIC core. Genomic DNA was extracted from the cultured CD4+ T cells with the QIAamp micro DNA kit. Oncomine TCR Beta libraries from cultured CD4+ T cells were pooled using unique dual indexes and sequenced on an Illumina iSeq 100. Processing in the source paper ran as follows. Non-productive sequences were removed, and CDR3s not starting with C, not ending with F or W, or shorter than 7 amino acids were discarded. The MANAFEST web application identified antigen-specific clonotypes by comparing peptide-stimulated wells against reference wells and other culture wells. To be called positive, a clone needed an FDR below 0.05, an odds ratio above 5, and a productive frequency above 0.1% in at least two of three replicate wells. Clonotypes that were significantly expanded in both SARS-CoV-2 spike wells and at least one common cold coronavirus spike condition were defined as cross-reactive. Using R version 3.6.1, CDR3 homology was evaluated through Levenshtein distances (stringdist) along with unrooted phylogenetic trees (ape). TCRdb itself trimmed the public reads at Q25 with fastp, ran MiXCR and retained productive beta chains. For every CDR3 protein sequence, its rows merge into one entry that carries the most common genes and DNA. What appears here as the V and J calls and clone size reflects TCRdb's work, not the paper's. The sample table records around 9,000 distinct CDR3 sequences; roughly 33% of these occur just once. The ten largest clones take up 20% to 25% of the sample.

The treatment or condition label, read with the paper, signifies: roughly 11-day PBMC culture with coronavirus spike peptide pools or control peptides (ViraFEST assay). CD4+ T cells from unexposed donors were collected before the COVID-19 pandemic (2011-2018). The ViraFEST assay was used in the study, in which antigen-specific T cells were expanded with peptide pools and expanded clonotypes were subsequently identified by TCR sequencing. Approximately 2.1 million PBMCs per well were cultured in IMDM with roughly 5% human AB serum and 8.5 to 10 IU/ml IL-2, plus 10 ug/ml peptide pools. On days 3 and 7, half of the culture medium was replaced with fresh IL-2-containing medium. After approximately 11 days of culture, CD4+ T cells were isolated by negative selection with the EasySep CD4+ T cell isolation kit. As far as cell numbers permitted, CD4+ T cells from unexposed donors were tested for reactivity against SARS-CoV-2 S and N as well as four spike pools from common cold coronaviruses. Ficoll-Paque Plus gradient centrifugation was used to isolate PBMCs from whole blood, and the isolated PBMCs were then either used fresh or cryopreserved at -140C. In general, triplicate wells were set up for every culture condition. The leukapheresis product for the unexposed donors was obtained through commercial purchase.

Relative to germline, V is missing 4 bases and J is missing 4 bases, with 11 bases of the junction outside any gene match. In the germline V gene (reference sequence), CDR1 corresponds to SGHNT and CDR2 to YYREEE. The CDR3 sequence holds 16 residues, the cysteine and phenylalanine included. The CDR3 DNA has 48 bases and is translated from base 1. With respect to this clonotype: Its antigen remains undetermined. Qualities for individual bases were not recorded, and no much larger clone is one base off.

This sequence uses TRBV5-4 and TRBJ1-2; 9 bases in between match TRBD1. This receptor was identified in a human donor in good health. Sequenced input: CD4+ T cells from blood, cultured in vitro. The CDR3 region has the sequence CASSTTGDRVVYGYTF. In nucleotides, the sequence is TGTGCCAGCAGCACGACCGGGGACAGGGTAGTCTATGGCTACACCTTC.